Each of the 17 T cell receptor beta chains below was sequenced from the same sample in a study of blood T cell repertoires in COVID-19. Only in-frame clones appear in the TCRdb table, and some are missing; sequencing was by immunoSEQ multiplex PCR. This sample has 250,000 to 300,000 clones; 65% to 90% occur once, and the top ten carry 4% to 6%. The sequencing input was peripheral blood. These receptors all stem from a man aged 45 to 65 with active or convalescent COVID-19.

This clone was seen a few times. V and J are TRBV6-1 and TRBJ2-2, with 10 bases lining up with TRBD2. The CDR3 consists of 16 residues. Germline lookup yields CDR1 MNHNS and CDR2 SASEGT. Losses at the gene ends were 4 bases for V and 5 bases for J; bases not matched to a gene: 7. The CDR3, as DNA: TGTGCCAGCAGTGCCACTAGCGGGATTAGTACCGGGGAGCTGTTTTTT. Protein product: CASSATSGISTGELFF.

This clone appeared once. This chain uses TRBV2 with TRBJ2-2, with 11 bases identical to TRBD2. The V gene's germline CDR1 is SNHLY and CDR2 FYNNEI. The CDR3 is 16 residues long. After removal of 0 bases from V and 9 bases from J, the junction contained 6 bases not matched to a gene. CDR3 bases: TGTGCCAGCAGTGAAGCGCGAACTAGCGGGAGTAGGGAGCTGTTTTTT. Translated, it gives CASSEARTSGSRELFF.

This clone has just a few counts. The chain is built from TRBV7-8 and TRBJ1-5, with 8 bases fitting TRBD1. Germline CDR1 SGHVS, CDR2 FQNEAQ. V shed 3 bases, J shed 6 bases, and the junction held 4 bases outside the gene matches. The CDR3 runs 14 residues. In DNA, the CDR3 is TGTGCCAGCAGCTTCGCGACAGGGGTTCAGCCCCAGCATTTT. Its translation is CASSFATGVQPQHF.

CDR3: CASSADRAPLYGYTF. CDR3 coding DNA: TGTGCCAGCAGTGCGGACAGGGCACCCCTCTATGGCTACACCTTC. This chain joins TRBV2 and TRBJ1-2; 8 nucleotides match TRBD1. The CDR3 length is 15 residues. Germline CDR1 and CDR2: SNHLY and FYNNEI. Trimming removed 4 bases from V and 4 bases from J; junction bases left unmatched: 8.

This clone was seen more than once but under ten times. V usage is TRBV29-1 and J usage is TRBJ2-5; 16 nucleotides line up with TRBD2. Per germline, CDR1 SQVTM and CDR2 ANQGSEA. With 6 bases clipped from V and 1 base from J, the junction kept 11 bases outside the gene matches. CDR3 length equals 18 residues. Here the CDR3 reads CSVVPGLAGGPSQETQYF. CDR3 in DNA: TGCAGCGTAGTTCCGGGACTAGCGGGAGGGCCGTCCCAAGAGACCCAGTACTTC.

The table lists this clone with a few counts. The chain recombines TRBV5-4 with TRBJ2-7; 8 bases agree with TRBD1. V was clipped by 6 bases and J by 6 bases; unmatched bases: 5. The CDR3 runs 12 residues. Germline-derived CDR1 and CDR2 are SGHNT and YYREEE (reference sequence). The CDR3 bases are TGTGCCAGCACCTTAGACAGGGGCGAGCAGTACTTC. Amino acid sequence: CASTLDRGEQYF.

The chain recombines TRBV6-5 with TRBJ2-2; tentatively, D is TRBD1 (6 bases). Trimming removed 5 bases from V and 5 bases from J, with 12 bases in between. The CDR3 has 14 amino acids. Germline CDR1 MNHEY, CDR2 SVGAGI. Here the CDR3 DNA reads TGTGCCAGCAGTCCTACAGGGAATACCGGGGAGCTGTTTTTT. It encodes CASSPTGNTGELFF.

This clone was seen a few times. The chain joins TRBV6-2 or TRBV6-3 to TRBJ2-1; D not certain. Trimming took off 6 bases at V and 5 bases at J, with 5 bases between the two ends. The CDR3 runs to 11 residues. Germline loops: CDR1 MNHEY, CDR2 SVGEGT. CDR3 protein: CASSQHNEQFF. The DNA of the CDR3 is TGTGCCAGCAGCCAGCACAATGAGCAGTTCTTC.

The V and J genes are TRBV19 and TRBJ1-2; D not resolved. This CDR3 contains 15 residues. V lost 5 bases, J lost 3 bases, and 16 bases lay in between. The germline V gene has CDR1 LNHDA and CDR2 SQIVND (reference sequence). CDR3 residues: CASSPTSPTDYGYTF. The DNA for the CDR3 is TGTGCCAGTAGTCCGACAAGCCCCACGGACTATGGCTACACCTTC.

Here the CDR3 reads CASSRDRKAYEQYF. The CDR3 DNA reads TGTGCCAGCAGTCGGGACAGGAAGGCCTACGAGCAGTACTTC. The chain has TRBV6-5 and TRBJ2-7, with 8 bases identical to TRBD1. This CDR3 region has 14 residues. The germline V gene encodes CDR1 MNHEY and CDR2 SVGAGI. J was trimmed by 2 bases and V by 5 bases; bases with no gene match: 5.

This chain joins TRBV5-4 and TRBJ1-4, with D possibly being TRBD1 (5 bases). Trimming cost V 4 bases and J 2 bases, with 12 bases left between them. The CDR3 is 15 residues long. Germline lookup yields CDR1 SGHNT and CDR2 YYREEE (reference sequence). CDR3 nucleotides: TGTGCCAGCAGCCCCACCCGGGGGACTAATGAAAAACTGTTTTTT. It translates to CASSPTRGTNEKLFF. Looking up the rest from reference TRBV5-4 and TRBJ1-4 gives the full variable domain: ETGVTQSPTHLIKTRGQQVTLRCSSQSGHNTVSWYQQALGQGPQFIFQYYREEENGRGNFPPRFSGLQFPNYSSELNVNALELDDSALYLCASSPTRGTNEKLFFGSGTQLSVL.

The chain uses TRBV29-1 and TRBJ1-2; 9 bases fit TRBD1. The CDR3 spans 13 residues. Germline assignment: CDR1 SQVTM and CDR2 ANQGSEA. Trimming took 5 bases from V and 4 from J; bases not matched to a gene: 5. The CDR3 reads CSVTGTGTYGYTF. CDR3 nucleotide sequence: TGCAGCGTTACCGGGACAGGGACCTATGGCTACACCTTC. The variable domain in full, with the rest retrieved from reference TRBV29-1 and TRBJ1-2, is SAVISQKPSRDICQRGTSLTIQCQVDSQVTMMFWYRQQPGQSLTLIATANQGSEATYESGFVIDKFPISRPNLTFSTLTVSNMSPEDSSIYLCSVTGTGTYGYTFGSGTRLTVV.

This chain uses TRBV5-1 with TRBJ1-1; 8 nucleotides match TRBD1. In germline, CDR1 is SGHRS, CDR2 YFSETQ. This CDR3 region has 14 residues. With V trimmed by 3 bases and J by 5 bases, 6 bases remained unmatched. The CDR3, as DNA: TGCGCCAGCAGCTCTCAGGGGGCAAGGACTGAAGCTTTCTTT. Translation gives CASSSQGARTEAFF.

The chain uses TRBV6-5 and TRBJ2-2, with TRBD2 matching over 8 bases. The trim removed 9 bases at V and 6 bases at J, leaving 12 bases unmatched. The CDR3 sequence is 15 residues long. Germline CDR1 reads MNHEY; CDR2 reads SVGAGI. The CDR3 region is CASAAGGSFAGELFF. Written as DNA, the CDR3 is TGTGCCAGTGCGGCGGGGGGATCTTTCGCCGGGGAGCTGTTTTTT.

The rearrangement uses TRBV4-1 and TRBJ1-1, with 10 bases fitting TRBD1. Germline-derived CDR1 and CDR2 are MGHRA and YSYEKL. The CDR3 runs 14 residues. The ends lost 2 bases at V and 7 bases at J; junction bases unmatched: 4. CDR3 region: CASSQPRTGGEAFF. In nucleotides, the CDR3 is TGCGCCAGCAGCCAACCTAGGACAGGGGGTGAAGCTTTCTTT.

This rearrangement joins TRBV30 to TRBJ2-3; no clear D gene. The V gene's germline CDR1 is GTSNPN and CDR2 SVGIG (reference sequence). V dropped 4 bases and J dropped 2 bases, with 16 bases sitting between them. The CDR3 sequence is 15 residues long. The CDR3 coding sequence is TGTGCCTGGACCACGCTGGGCAGGCCCACAGATACGCAGTATTTT. This translates into CAWTTLGRPTDTQYF.

The chain has TRBV10-3 and TRBJ2-7; 9 nucleotides agree with TRBD2. V trimming: 4 bases; J trimming: 6 bases; junction bases outside the gene matches: 7. CDR1 is ENHRY, CDR2 SYGVKD, per germline. This CDR3 is built from 14 residues. The CDR3 protein is CAISVSSGVGEQYF. The CDR3 DNA is TGTGCCATCAGTGTATCTAGCGGGGTAGGCGAGCAGTACTTC.